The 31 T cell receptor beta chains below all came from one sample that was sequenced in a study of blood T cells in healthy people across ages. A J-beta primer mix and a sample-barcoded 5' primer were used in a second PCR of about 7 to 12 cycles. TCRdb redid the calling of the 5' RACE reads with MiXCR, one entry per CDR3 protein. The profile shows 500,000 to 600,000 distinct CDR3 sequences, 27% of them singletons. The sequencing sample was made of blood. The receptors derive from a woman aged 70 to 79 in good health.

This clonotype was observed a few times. The CDR3 DNA is TGTGCCAGCTTTCCGAATCAGCCCCAGCATTTT. As protein: CASFPNQPQHF. The chain uses TRBV7-4 and TRBJ1-5; no clear D gene. The germline gives CDR1 SGHVT, CDR2 SQSDAQ. This CDR3 has 11 amino acids. The V end lost 8 bases, the J end lost 4 bases, and 6 bases lay between the germline ends.

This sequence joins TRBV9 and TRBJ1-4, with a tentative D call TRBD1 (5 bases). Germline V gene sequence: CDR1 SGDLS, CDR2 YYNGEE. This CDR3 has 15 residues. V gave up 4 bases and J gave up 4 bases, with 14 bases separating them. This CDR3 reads CASSPRWQGNEKLFF. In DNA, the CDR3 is TGTGCCAGCAGCCCCAGGTGGCAGGGTAATGAAAAACTGTTTTTT.

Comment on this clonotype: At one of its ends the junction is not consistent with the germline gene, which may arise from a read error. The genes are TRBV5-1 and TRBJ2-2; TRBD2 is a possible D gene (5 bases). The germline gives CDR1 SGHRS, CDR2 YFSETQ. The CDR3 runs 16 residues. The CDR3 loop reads CASSLAVGPNTGELFF. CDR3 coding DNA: TGCGCCAGCAGCTTGGCCGTCGGGCCGAACACCGGGGAGTTGTTTTTT.

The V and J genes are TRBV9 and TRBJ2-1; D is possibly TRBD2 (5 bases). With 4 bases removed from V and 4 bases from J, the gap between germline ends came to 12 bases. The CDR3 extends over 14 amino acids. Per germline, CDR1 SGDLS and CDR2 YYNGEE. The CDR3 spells CASSPSPGYNEQFF. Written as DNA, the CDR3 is TGTGCCAGCAGCCCGAGCCCGGGGTACAATGAGCAGTTCTTC.

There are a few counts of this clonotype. The CDR3 DNA sequence: TGTGCCAGCAGCTTGGGACAGCTTCTGATAGATACGCAGTATTTT. The encoded protein is CASSLGQLLIDTQYF. This chain uses TRBV11-2 with TRBJ2-3; 7 bases fit TRBD1. Germline V gives CDR1 SGHAT, CDR2 FQNNGV. CDR3 length: 15 residues. The ends lost 3 bases at V and 5 bases at J; junction bases unmatched: 8.

CDR3 DNA sequence: TGTGCCAGTAGTATAGGGCGGGCAGCTTACGAGCAGTACTTC. This gives the protein CASSIGRAAYEQYF. This chain uses TRBV19 with TRBJ2-5; a possible D gene is TRBD2 (5 bases). The tail of the sequence fits TRBJ2-7 better, so the J call may be wrong. Germline loops: CDR1 LNHDA, CDR2 SQIVND (reference sequence). The CDR3 totals 14 residues.

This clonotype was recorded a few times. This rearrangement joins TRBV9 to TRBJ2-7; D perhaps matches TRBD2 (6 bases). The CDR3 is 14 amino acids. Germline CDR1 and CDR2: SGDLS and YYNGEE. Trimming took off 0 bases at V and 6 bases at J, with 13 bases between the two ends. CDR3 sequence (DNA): TGTGCCAGCAGCGTAGGGGCGGGATCGGGCGAGCAGTACTTC. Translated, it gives CASSVGAGSGEQYF.

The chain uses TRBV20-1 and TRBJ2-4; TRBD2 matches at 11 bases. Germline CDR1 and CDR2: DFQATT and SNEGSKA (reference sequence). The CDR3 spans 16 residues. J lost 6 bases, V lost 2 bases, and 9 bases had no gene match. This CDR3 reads CSARPFTSGGSNIQYF. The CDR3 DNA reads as TGCAGTGCTAGACCCTTTACTAGCGGGGGATCAAACATTCAGTACTTC.

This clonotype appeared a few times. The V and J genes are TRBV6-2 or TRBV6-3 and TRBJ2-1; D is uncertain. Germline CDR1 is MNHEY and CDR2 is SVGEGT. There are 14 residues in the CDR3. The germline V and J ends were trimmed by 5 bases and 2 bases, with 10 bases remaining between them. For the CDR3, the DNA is TGTGCCAGCAGTGTGGACCCGCCCTACAATGAGCAGTTCTTC. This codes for CASSVDPPYNEQFF.

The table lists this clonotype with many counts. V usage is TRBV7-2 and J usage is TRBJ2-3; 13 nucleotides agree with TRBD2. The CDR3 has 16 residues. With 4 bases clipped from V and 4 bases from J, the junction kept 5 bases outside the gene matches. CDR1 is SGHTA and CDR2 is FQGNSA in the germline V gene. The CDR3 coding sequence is TGTGCCAGCAGCTCACTAGCGGGGGGGCGGGCAGATACGCAGTATTTT. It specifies CASSSLAGGRADTQYF. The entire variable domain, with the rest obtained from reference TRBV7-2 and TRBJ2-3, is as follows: GAGVSQSPSNKVTEKGKDVELRCDPISGHTALYWYRQSLGQGLEFLIYFQGNSAPDKSGLPSDRFSAERTGGSVSTLTIQRTQQEDSAVYLCASSSLAGGRADTQYFGPGTRLTVL.

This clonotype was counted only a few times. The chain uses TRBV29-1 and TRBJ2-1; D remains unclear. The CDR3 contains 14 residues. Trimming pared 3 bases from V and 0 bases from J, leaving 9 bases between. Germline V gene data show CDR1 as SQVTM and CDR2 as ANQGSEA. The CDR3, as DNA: TGCAGCGTTGACGGCGGCTACTCCTACAATGAGCAGTTCTTC. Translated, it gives CSVDGGYSYNEQFF.

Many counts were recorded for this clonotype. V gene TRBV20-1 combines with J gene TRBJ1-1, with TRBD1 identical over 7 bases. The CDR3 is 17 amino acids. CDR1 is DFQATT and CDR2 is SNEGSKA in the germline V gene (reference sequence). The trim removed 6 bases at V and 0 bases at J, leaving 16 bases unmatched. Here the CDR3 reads CSAATGKYYDMNTEAFF. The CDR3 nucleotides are TGCAGTGCCGCGACAGGGAAATATTATGATATGAACACTGAAGCTTTCTTT.

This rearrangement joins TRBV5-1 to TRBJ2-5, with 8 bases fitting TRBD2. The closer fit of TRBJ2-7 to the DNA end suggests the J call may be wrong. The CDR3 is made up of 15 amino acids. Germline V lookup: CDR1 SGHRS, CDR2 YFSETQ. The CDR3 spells CASSLVGGGPHEQYF. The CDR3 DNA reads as TGCGCCAGCAGCTTGGTCGGCGGGGGGCCCCACGAGCAGTACTTC.

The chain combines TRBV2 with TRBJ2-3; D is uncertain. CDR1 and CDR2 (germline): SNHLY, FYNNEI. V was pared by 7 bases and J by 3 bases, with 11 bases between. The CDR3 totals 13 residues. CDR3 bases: TGTGCCAGCACCCGAGACAAGACAGATACGCAGTATTTT. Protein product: CASTRDKTDTQYF.

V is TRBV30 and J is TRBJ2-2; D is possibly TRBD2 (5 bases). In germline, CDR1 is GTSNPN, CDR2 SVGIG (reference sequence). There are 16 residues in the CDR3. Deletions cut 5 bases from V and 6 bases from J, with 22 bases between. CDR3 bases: TGTGCCTGGCGCGCTCCTAGGACTCGACGCCCCGGGGAGCTGTTTTTT. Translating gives CAWRAPRTRRPGELFF.

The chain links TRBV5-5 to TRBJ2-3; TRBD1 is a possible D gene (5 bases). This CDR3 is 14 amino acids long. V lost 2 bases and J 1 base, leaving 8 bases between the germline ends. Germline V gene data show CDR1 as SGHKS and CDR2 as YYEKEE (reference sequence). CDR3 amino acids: CASSFGRGTDTQYF. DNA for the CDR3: TGTGCCAGCAGCTTCGGCAGGGGCACAGATACGCAGTATTTT.

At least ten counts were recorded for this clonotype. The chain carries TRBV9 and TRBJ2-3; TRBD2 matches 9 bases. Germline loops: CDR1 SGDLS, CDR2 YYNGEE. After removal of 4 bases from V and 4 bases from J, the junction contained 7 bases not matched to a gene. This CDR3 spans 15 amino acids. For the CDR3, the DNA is TGTGCCAGCAGCCTGGGGAGCGGGGGGTCAGATACGCAGTATTTT. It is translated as CASSLGSGGSDTQYF.

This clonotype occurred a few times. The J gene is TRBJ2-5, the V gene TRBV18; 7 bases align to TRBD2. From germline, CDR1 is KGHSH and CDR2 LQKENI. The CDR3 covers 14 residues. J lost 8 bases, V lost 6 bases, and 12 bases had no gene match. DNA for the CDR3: TGTGCCAGCTCTCCCGGGGGGTCCGACAGTACCCAGTACTTC. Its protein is CASSPGGSDSTQYF.

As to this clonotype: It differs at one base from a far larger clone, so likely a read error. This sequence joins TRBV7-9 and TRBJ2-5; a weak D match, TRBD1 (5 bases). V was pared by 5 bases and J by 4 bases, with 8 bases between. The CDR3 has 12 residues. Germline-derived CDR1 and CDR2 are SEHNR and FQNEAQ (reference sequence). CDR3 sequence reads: CASSRQGETQYF. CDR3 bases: TGTGCCAGCAGCCGCCAGGGAGAGACCCAGTACTTC.

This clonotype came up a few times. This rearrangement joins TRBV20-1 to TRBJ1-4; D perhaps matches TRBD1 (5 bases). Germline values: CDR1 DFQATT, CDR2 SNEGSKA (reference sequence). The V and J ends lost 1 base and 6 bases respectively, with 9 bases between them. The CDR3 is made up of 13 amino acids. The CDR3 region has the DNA TGCAGTGCTAGAGGGCAGGGAGATGAAAAACTGTTTTTT. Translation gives CSARGQGDEKLFF.

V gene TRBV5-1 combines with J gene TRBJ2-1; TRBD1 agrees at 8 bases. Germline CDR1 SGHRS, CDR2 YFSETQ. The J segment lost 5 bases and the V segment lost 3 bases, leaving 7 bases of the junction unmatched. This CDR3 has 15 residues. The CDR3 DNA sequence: TGCGCCAGCAGCTCCGGGACAGGTAATAACAATGAGCAGTTCTTC. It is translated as CASSSGTGNNNEQFF.

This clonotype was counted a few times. The CDR3 DNA follows: TGTGCCAGCAGTTCGACAACCGGGGAGCTGTTTTTT. Encoded protein: CASSSTTGELFF. This chain connects TRBV12-3 or TRBV12-4 to TRBJ2-2; D gene unclear. This CDR3 has 12 residues. The ends were cut back, 4 bases at V and 5 bases at J, with 5 bases in the middle.

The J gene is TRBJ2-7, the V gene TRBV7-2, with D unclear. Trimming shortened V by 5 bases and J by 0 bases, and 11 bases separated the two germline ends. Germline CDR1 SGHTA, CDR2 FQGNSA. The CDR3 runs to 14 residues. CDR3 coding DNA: TGTGCCAGCAGCGAACACTACAGCTCCTACGAGCAGTACTTC. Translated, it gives CASSEHYSSYEQYF.

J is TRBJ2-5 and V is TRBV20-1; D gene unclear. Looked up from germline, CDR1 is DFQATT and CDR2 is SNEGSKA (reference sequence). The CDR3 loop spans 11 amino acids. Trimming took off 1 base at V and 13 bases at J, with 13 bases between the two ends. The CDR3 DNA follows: TGCAGTGCTAGAGTGCGGCAGTATCTGTACTTC. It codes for CSARVRQYLYF.

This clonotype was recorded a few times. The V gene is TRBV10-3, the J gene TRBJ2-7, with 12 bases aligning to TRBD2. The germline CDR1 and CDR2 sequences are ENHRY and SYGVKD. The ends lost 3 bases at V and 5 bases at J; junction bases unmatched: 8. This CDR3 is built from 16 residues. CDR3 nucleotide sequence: TGTGCCATCAGTGATAGGACTAGCGGGGTGAGGAACGAGCAGTACTTC. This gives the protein CAISDRTSGVRNEQYF.

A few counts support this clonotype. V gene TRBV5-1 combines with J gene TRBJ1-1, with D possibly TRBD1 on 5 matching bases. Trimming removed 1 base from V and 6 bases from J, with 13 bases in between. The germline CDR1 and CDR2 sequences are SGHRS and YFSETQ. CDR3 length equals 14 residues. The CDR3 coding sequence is TGCGCCAGCAGCTTGAGACAGCATGAGGCTGAAGCTTTCTTT. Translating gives CASSLRQHEAEAFF.

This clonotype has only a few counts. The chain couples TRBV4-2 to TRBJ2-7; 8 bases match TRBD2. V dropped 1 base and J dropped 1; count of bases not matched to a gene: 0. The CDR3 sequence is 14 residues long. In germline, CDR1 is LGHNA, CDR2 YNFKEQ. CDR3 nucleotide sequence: TGTGCCAGCAGCCAAGCGGGGGGGTCCTACGAGCAGTACTTC. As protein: CASSQAGGSYEQYF.

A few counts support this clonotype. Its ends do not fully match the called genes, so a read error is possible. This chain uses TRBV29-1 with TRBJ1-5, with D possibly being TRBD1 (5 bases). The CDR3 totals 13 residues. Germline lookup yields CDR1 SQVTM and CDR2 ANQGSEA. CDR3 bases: TGCGGCGTTGATCTGGGGGGTAATCAGCCCCAGCATTTT. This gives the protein CGVDLGGNQPQHF.

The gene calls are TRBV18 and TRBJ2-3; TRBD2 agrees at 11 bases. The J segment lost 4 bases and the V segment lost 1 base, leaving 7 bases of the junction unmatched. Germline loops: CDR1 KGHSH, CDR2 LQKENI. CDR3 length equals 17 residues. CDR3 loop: CASSPLASGRLSDTQYF. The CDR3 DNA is TGTGCCAGCTCACCACTGGCTAGCGGGAGGTTATCAGATACGCAGTATTTT.

The CDR3 protein is CASSFGSTGELFF. CDR3 coding DNA: TGTGCCAGCAGCTTCGGCAGCACCGGGGAGCTGTTTTTT. The rearrangement links TRBV7-3 to TRBJ2-2; D gene uncertain. V was shortened by 3 bases and J by 4 bases, with 6 bases between the two germline ends. The CDR3 covers 13 residues. From germline, CDR1 is SGHTA and CDR2 FQGTGA.

The DNA of the CDR3 is TGTGCCAGCAGCCCGGGCTTTCTAGAGGAGGAGACCCAGTACTTC. Translated, it gives CASSPGFLEEETQYF. The chain uses TRBV14 and TRBJ2-5; D is undetermined. Germline-derived CDR1 and CDR2 are SGHDN and FVKESK. The CDR3 consists of 15 residues. Trimming removed 4 bases from V and 5 bases from J, with 17 bases in between.